This is a list of T cell receptor beta chains from one sample in a study of persistence of HIV-infected CD4 T cells. TCRdb keeps only in-frame clones here, not all; method: immunoSEQ multiplex PCR. This sample has some 37,000 clones, with 82% found just once. Their target antigens are unknown. The input for sequencing was cultured CD4+ T cells from PBMCs, taken from a patient who received antiretroviral therapy. The receptor source for this set is an adult with HIV. The donor label of this sample is uncertain. The CDR3 runs from the conserved cysteine through the conserved F or W. Fields, in order: V gene, J gene, D gene, clone size, CDR3 DNA, CDR3 protein. D genes are given only for firm matches. Size is omitted from some rows. Given values are once, few, many or a class for expanded clones.

>TRBV14|TRBJ1-1|NA|NA
TGTGCCAGCAGCCGGGGGCCGAACACTGAAGCTTTCTTT
CASSRGPNTEAFF
>TRBV7-2|TRBJ2-1|TRBD2|NA
TGTGCCAGCAGCATCGGGACTAGCGGGCTTGAGCAGTTCTTC
CASSIGTSGLEQFF
>TRBV5-5|TRBJ1-2|NA|NA
TGTGCCAGCAGCTTGGAAGAAAACTATGGCTACACCTTC
CASSLEENYGYTF
>TRBV2|TRBJ1-3|NA|few
TGTGCCAGCAGTGAAGAGGGTTTGGACTGGCTCTCTGGAAACACCATATATTTT
CASSEEGLDWLSGNTIYF
>TRBV5-5|TRBJ2-6|TRBD1|NA
TGTGCCAGCAGCTCCACCGGGACAGGGAACGACTACGGGGCCAACGTCCTGACTTTC
CASSSTGTGNDYGANVLTF
>TRBV5-4|TRBJ2-7|NA|NA
TGTGCCAGCAGTTATGACAGGCGGGAGCAGTACTTC
CASSYDRREQYF
>TRBV10-3|TRBJ1-3|NA|NA
TGTGCCACAGAGGGGCCAGACCGGTCCGGAAACACCATATATTTT
CATEGPDRSGNTIYF
>TRBV12-5|TRBJ1-1|NA|NA
TGTGCTAGTGGTCCGCCGGAGGGACCCATGAACACTGAAGCTTTCTTT
CASGPPEGPMNTEAFF
>TRBV19|TRBJ2-3|NA|NA
TGTGCCAGTAGTATAGGTCCCCTCACAGATACGCAGTATTTT
CASSIGPLTDTQYF
>TRBV2|TRBJ1-1|TRBD1|few
TGTGCCAGCAGTGGACAGGGAGGAACTGAAGCTTTCTTT
CASSGQGGTEAFF
>TRBV2|TRBJ2-3|NA|NA
TGTGCCAGCAGTAATAACCTCCTCACAGATACGCAGTATTTT
CASSNNLLTDTQYF
>TRBV6-1|TRBJ1-5|NA|few
TGTGCCAGCAGTGATCAGGTTCATCAGCCCCAGCATTTT
CASSDQVHQPQHF
>TRBV6-5|TRBJ1-2|NA|NA
TGTGCCAGCAGTTACTCGGCGACCGGCAGCGGCTACACCTTC
CASSYSATGSGYTF
>TRBV24-1|TRBJ2-1|NA|NA
TGTGCCACCAGTAGATACAATGAGCAGTTCTTC
CATSRYNEQFF
>TRBV6-1|TRBJ2-1|NA|NA
TGTGCCAGCAGTGAAATCGGTTACAATGAGCAGTTCTTC
CASSEIGYNEQFF
>TRBV13|TRBJ1-6|TRBD1|NA
TGTGCCAGCAGCTTACACGACAGGGTTGATTCACCCCTCCACTTT
CASSLHDRVDSPLHF
>TRBV4-2|TRBJ1-1|NA|NA
TGTGCCAGCAGCCAAGAACGGGGGGGCACCACGGATGAAGCTTTCTTT
CASSQERGGTTDEAFF
>TRBV15|TRBJ1-1|NA|NA
TGTGCCACCACCCGTAATAGGGGGACTGAAGCTTTCTTT
CATTRNRGTEAFF
>TRBV10-3|TRBJ1-1|NA|NA
TGTGCCATCAGTGAATTGGGGTCAAACACTGAAGCTTTCTTT
CAISELGSNTEAFF
>TRBV4-1|TRBJ2-5|TRBD2|few
TGCGCCAGCAGCCAAGATGGGGGAGGGAGGGAGACCCAGTACTTC
CASSQDGGGRETQYF
>TRBV4-2|TRBJ1-2|NA|NA
TGTGCCAGCAGCCAAGATATTCAGGGGACCTATGGCTACACCTTC
CASSQDIQGTYGYTF
>TRBV7-9|TRBJ1-2|NA|NA
TGTGCCAGCAGCCCGCAGGGAGAGGGGGGCTACACCTTC
CASSPQGEGGYTF
>TRBV19|TRBJ1-1|TRBD1|NA
TGTGCCGTGCGGGACAGGGGTCTTAACACTGAAGCTTTCTTT
CAVRDRGLNTEAFF
>TRBV7-3|TRBJ2-2|NA|NA
TGTGCCAGCAGCTTGGGGGGCGTGAGGTCCGGGGAGCTGTTTTTT
CASSLGGVRSGELFF
>TRBV6-5|TRBJ1-4|NA|NA
TGTGCCAGCAGTTACTCTTTGGCCGGGGAAAAACTGTTTTTT
CASSYSLAGEKLFF
>TRBV24-1|TRBJ2-2|NA|NA
TGTGCCACCAGTGATCCCGTCGGACACCTCGGGGAGCTGTTTTTT
CATSDPVGHLGELFF
>TRBV4-1|TRBJ1-1|TRBD1|once
TGCGCCAGCAGCCGAATAGGACAGGGGGTTCGGTTCACTGAAGCTTTCTTT
CASSRIGQGVRFTEAFF
>TRBV30|TRBJ2-2|NA|once
TGTGCCTGGTCAGACCCTGGGGAGCTGTTTTTT
CAWSDPGELFF
>TRBV6-1|TRBJ1-1|NA|few
TGTGCCAGCAGTTTAGCGGCCTCCGGGCATGAAGCTTTCTTT
CASSLAASGHEAFF
>TRBV30|TRBJ2-7|TRBD2|NA
TGTGCCTGGAGGTTAAAGCGGGGGGGCCCCGAGCAGTACTTC
CAWRLKRGGPEQYF
>TRBV2|TRBJ1-3|NA|NA
TGTGCCAGCAGTGGACACCCCACTGGAAACACCATATATTTT
CASSGHPTGNTIYF
>TRBV7-9|TRBJ2-5|NA|NA
TGTGCCAGCAGCTCACAAGAGACCCAGTACTTC
CASSSQETQYF
>TRBV19|TRBJ1-6|NA|NA
TGTGCCAGCCATAACGGGCAGTATAATTCACCCCTCCACTTT
CASHNGQYNSPLHF
>TRBV11-3|TRBJ2-1|TRBD1|NA
TGTGCCAGCAGTTACATGACAGGGCGCGGTGAGCAGTTCTTC
CASSYMTGRGEQFF
>TRBV10-1|TRBJ1-4|NA|NA
TGCGCCAGCAGCGTAACCCCCGCCGGGAGTCTGTTTTTT
CASSVTPAGSLFF
>TRBV6-2/TRBV6-3|TRBJ2-6|NA|NA
TGTGCCAGCAGTCCAGGACCCCGTCTGGGGCCAACTGGGGCCAACGTCCTGACTTTC
CASSPGPRLGPTGANVLTF
>TRBV6-6|TRBJ1-5|NA|NA
TGTGCCAGCAGTTTTACAGGAGTCAATAGCAATCAGCCCCAGCATTTT
CASSFTGVNSNQPQHF
>TRBV3-1/TRBV3-2|TRBJ2-5|NA|NA
TGTGCCAGCAGCCAAGGCAGGGAAGAGACCCAGTACTTC
CASSQGREETQYF
>TRBV4-2|TRBJ2-1|NA|NA
TGTGCCAGCAGCCATCCGGGGTACAATGAGCAGTTCTTC
CASSHPGYNEQFF
>TRBV7-8|TRBJ1-5|NA|once
TGTGCCAGCAGCTTAGGGGGCTGGGGCCGCAGCATCAATCAGCCCCAGCATTTT
CASSLGGWGRSINQPQHF
>TRBV9|TRBJ1-1|NA|NA
TGTGCCAGCAGCCCGCGGGGGGCTGAAGCTTTCTTT
CASSPRGAEAFF
>TRBV21-1|TRBJ1-6|NA|NA
TGTGCCGACGACCTGACGGGCAGCTCCTATAATTCACCCCTCCACTTT
CADDLTGSSYNSPLHF
>TRBV20-1|TRBJ1-6|NA|once
TGCAGTGCTAGTCGAGGGTGGGAATATGGTTCACCCCTCCACTTT
CSASRGWEYGSPLHF
>TRBV3-1/TRBV3-2|TRBJ2-1|TRBD1|NA
TGTGCCAGCAGCCAATGGGACAGGGGTCTTGCGTTCTTC
CASSQWDRGLAFF
>TRBV9|TRBJ2-3|NA|NA
TGTGCCAGCAGGAGGGGGAGCGGTTCTGGTGGGAAGGGTTCAGATACGCAGTATTTT
CASRRGSGSGGKGSDTQYF
>TRBV12-3/TRBV12-4|TRBJ1-1|NA|once
TGTGCCAGCAGTTGGGCGGGGAACACTGAAGCTTTCTTT
CASSWAGNTEAFF
>TRBV5-5|TRBJ1-5|NA|NA
TGTGCCAGCAGCTTATATGTGGGGGCAAGCAATCAGCCCCAGCATTTT
CASSLYVGASNQPQHF
>TRBV5-1|TRBJ2-4|NA|NA
TGCGCCAGCAGCCCAATCGGGGAGGAGAACATTCAGTACTTC
CASSPIGEENIQYF
>TRBV6-6|TRBJ2-7|NA|few
TGTGCCAGCAGTCTCTCTCACCGCCAGTACGAGCAGTACTTC
CASSLSHRQYEQYF
>TRBV6-5|TRBJ2-2|NA|once
TGTGCCAGCAGTTACTCCCCCGAGAACACCGGGGAGCTGTTTTTT
CASSYSPENTGELFF
>TRBV5-1|TRBJ2-1|NA|NA
TGCGCCAGCAGCTTGGGACTCGGGGAGCAGTTCTTC
CASSLGLGEQFF
>TRBV29-1|TRBJ1-6|NA|NA
TGCAGCGTTGCCGACAGGACAAATTCACCCCTCCACTTT
CSVADRTNSPLHF
>TRBV24-1|TRBJ2-2|NA|NA
TGTGCCACCAGTGGTGCGGCCACGAACACCGGGGAGCTGTTTTTT
CATSGAATNTGELFF
>TRBV5-1|TRBJ1-5|NA|NA
TGCGCCAGCAGCTTGGGGGGGACCAATCAGCCCCAGCATTTT
CASSLGGTNQPQHF
>TRBV9|TRBJ2-3|NA|NA
TGTGCCAGCAGCGTAGCGGTGGGCCCCACGGATACGCAGTATTTT
CASSVAVGPTDTQYF
>TRBV4-2|TRBJ2-4|NA|NA
TGTGCCAGCAGCCAAGGCGACATCAACCTTGCCAAAAACATTCAGTACTTC
CASSQGDINLAKNIQYF
>TRBV12-3/TRBV12-4|TRBJ2-2|NA|NA
TGTGCCAGCAGAGGTCGACCCGGGGGGGAGCTGTTTTTT
CASRGRPGGELFF
>TRBV7-6|TRBJ1-2|TRBD1|medium-sized
TGTGCCAGCAGCCCGGGACAGGGCTATGGCTACACCTTC
CASSPGQGYGYTF
>TRBV3-1/TRBV3-2|TRBJ2-1|TRBD2|NA
TGTGCCAGCAGCCACTCTAGCGGGGAGTACAATGAGCAGTTCTTC
CASSHSSGEYNEQFF